The clone carrying this T cell receptor beta chain came up a few times. This entry belongs to a study of T cell repertoires in cytomegalovirus infection. This CDR3 comprises 14 residues. In germline, CDR1 is LNHDA, CDR2 SQIVND (reference sequence). V was cut by 8 bases and J by 0 bases, with 13 bases left in between. In TCRdb, the reads were re-called with MiXCR into one record per CDR3 protein. Here the sample spans 110,000 to 150,000 distinct CDR3 sequences, 5% to 6.5% being singletons. The TCR was taken from a human donor in good health (CMV status not recorded). Some clones in this sample may be carry-over from other donors' samples. The chain couples TRBV19 to TRBJ1-1; perhaps TRBD1 as D (6 bases). Sequencing was carried out using PBMCs. The CDR3, as DNA: TGTGCCAGTTCCGGACAGCTCATGAACACTGAAGCTTTCTTT. Amino acid sequence: CASSGQLMNTEAFF.